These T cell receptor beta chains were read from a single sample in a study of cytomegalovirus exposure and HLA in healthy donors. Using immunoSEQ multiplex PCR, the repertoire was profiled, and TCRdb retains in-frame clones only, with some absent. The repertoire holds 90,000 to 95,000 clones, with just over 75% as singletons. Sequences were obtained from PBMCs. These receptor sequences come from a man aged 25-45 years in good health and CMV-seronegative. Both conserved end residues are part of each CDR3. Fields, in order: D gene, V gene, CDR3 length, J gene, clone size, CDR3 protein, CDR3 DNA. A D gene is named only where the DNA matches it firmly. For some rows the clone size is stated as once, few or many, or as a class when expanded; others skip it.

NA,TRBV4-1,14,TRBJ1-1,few,CASSQDFRNTEAFF,TGCGCCAGCAGCCAAGATTTTCGGAACACTGAAGCTTTCTTT
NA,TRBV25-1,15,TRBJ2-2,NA,CASSAGVSSTGELFF,TGTGCCAGCAGTGCAGGGGTCTCTTCCACCGGGGAGCTGTTTTTT
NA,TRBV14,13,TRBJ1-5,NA,CASSQGAGQPQHF,TGTGCCAGCAGCCAAGGCGCGGGTCAGCCCCAGCATTTT
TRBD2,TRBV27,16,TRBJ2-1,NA,CASSSIRLAGVGEQFF,TGTGCCAGCAGCTCTATCAGACTAGCGGGAGTAGGTGAGCAGTTCTTC
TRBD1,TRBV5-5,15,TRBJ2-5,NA,CASSLEAGGGKTQYF,TGTGCCAGCAGCTTGGAGGCAGGGGGCGGGAAGACCCAGTACTTC
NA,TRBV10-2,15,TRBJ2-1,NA,CASSKSRLASNEQFF,TGCGCCAGCAGTAAGAGCAGGCTAGCTTCCAATGAGCAGTTCTTC
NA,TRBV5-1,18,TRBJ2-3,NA,CASSLEGLGSTSTDTQYF,TGCGCCAGCAGCTTGGAAGGATTAGGGAGCACTAGCACAGATACGCAGTATTTT
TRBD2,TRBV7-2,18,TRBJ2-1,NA,CASSLGPYAGGRFNEQFF,TGTGCCAGCAGCTTAGGTCCGTATGCGGGAGGCCGATTCAATGAGCAGTTCTTC
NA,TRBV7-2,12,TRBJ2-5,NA,CASSLVWGGAYF,TGTGCCAGCAGCTTAGTTTGGGGGGGGGCGTACTTC
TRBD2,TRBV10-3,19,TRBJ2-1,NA,CAISEWGLAEAISYNEQFF,TGTGCCATCAGTGAGTGGGGACTAGCGGAGGCTATCTCCTACAATGAGCAGTTCTTC
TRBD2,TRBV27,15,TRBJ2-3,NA,CASSPKTSETDTQYF,TGTGCCAGCAGTCCCAAGACTAGCGAGACAGATACGCAGTATTTT
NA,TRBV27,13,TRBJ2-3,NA,CASSLDTTDTQYF,TGTGCCAGCAGTTTGGACACAACAGATACGCAGTATTTT
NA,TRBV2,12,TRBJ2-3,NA,CASGGSRRTQYF,TGTGCCAGCGGAGGGAGCCGGCGAACGCAGTATTTT
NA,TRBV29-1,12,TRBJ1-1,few,CSVERMNTEAFF,TGCAGCGTTGAACGTATGAACACTGAAGCTTTCTTT
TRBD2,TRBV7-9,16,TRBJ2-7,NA,CASSLVAGGRGNEQYF,TGTGCCAGCAGCTTAGTAGCGGGGGGGCGTGGGAACGAGCAGTACTTC
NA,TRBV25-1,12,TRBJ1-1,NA,CASSAQGPEAFF,TGTGCCAGCAGTGCCCAGGGGCCTGAAGCTTTCTTT
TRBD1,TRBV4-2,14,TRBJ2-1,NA,CASSLGQGYNEQFF,TGTGCCAGCAGCCTAGGACAGGGTTACAATGAGCAGTTCTTC
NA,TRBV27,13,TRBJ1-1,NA,CASSLSDSVEAFF,TGTGCCAGCAGTTTATCTGACAGTGTTGAAGCTTTCTTT
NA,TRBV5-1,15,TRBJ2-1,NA,CASSLDGNLYNEQFF,TGCGCCAGCAGCTTGGACGGGAATCTCTACAATGAGCAGTTCTTC
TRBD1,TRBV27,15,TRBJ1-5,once,CASSPGTGVGQPQHF,TGTGCCAGCAGCCCCGGGACAGGGGTAGGTCAGCCCCAGCATTTT
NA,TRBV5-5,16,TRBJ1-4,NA,CASRQTTGATNEKLFF,TGTGCCAGCAGGCAGACAACGGGAGCAACTAATGAAAAACTGTTTTTT
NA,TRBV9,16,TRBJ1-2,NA,CASSGRGDSEVYGYTF,TGTGCCAGCAGCGGGCGGGGAGACAGTGAGGTCTATGGCTACACCTTC
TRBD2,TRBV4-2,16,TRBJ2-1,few,CASSPNPGLGFNEQFF,TGTGCCAGCAGCCCAAACCCGGGACTAGGGTTTAATGAGCAGTTCTTC
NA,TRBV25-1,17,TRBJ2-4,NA,CASSDVFRPGAKNIQYF,TGTGCCAGCAGTGATGTTTTCAGGCCTGGGGCCAAAAACATTCAGTACTTC
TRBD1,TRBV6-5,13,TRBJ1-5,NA,CASSFSSQGVKHF,TGTGCCAGCAGTTTCTCATCACAGGGGGTAAAACATTTT
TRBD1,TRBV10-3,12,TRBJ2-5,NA,CAISGTGGTQYF,TGTGCCATCAGTGGGACAGGGGGGACCCAGTACTTC
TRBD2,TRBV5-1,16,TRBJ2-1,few,CASSNNRLAGGNEQFF,TGCGCCAGCAGCAACAACCGACTAGCGGGAGGAAATGAGCAGTTCTTC
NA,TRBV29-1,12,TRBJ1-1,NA,CSALTGFTEAFF,TGCAGCGCTCTGACAGGATTTACTGAAGCTTTCTTT
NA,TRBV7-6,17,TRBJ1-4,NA,CASSFGYRAATNEKLFF,TGTGCCAGCAGCTTCGGATACAGGGCTGCAACTAATGAAAAACTGTTTTTT
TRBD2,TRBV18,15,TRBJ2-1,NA,CASSPPSGGYNEQFF,TGTGCCAGCTCACCACCCAGCGGGGGGTACAATGAGCAGTTCTTC
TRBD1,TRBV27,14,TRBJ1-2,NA,CASSPWTGGNGYTF,TGTGCCAGCAGTCCCTGGACAGGGGGCAATGGCTACACCTTC
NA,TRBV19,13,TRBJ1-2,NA,CASSISGGRGYTF,TGTGCCAGTAGTATTTCGGGGGGAAGGGGCTACACCTTC
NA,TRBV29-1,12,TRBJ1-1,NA,CSVESGNTEAFF,TGCAGCGTTGAATCAGGGAACACTGAAGCTTTCTTT
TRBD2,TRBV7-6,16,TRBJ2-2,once,CASSLLGEGLTGELFF,TGTGCCAGCAGCTTGTTGGGGGAGGGGCTCACCGGGGAGCTGTTTTTT
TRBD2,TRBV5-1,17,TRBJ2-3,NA,CASSLGPTSGDTDTQYF,TGCGCCAGCAGCTTGGGTCCGACTAGCGGGGACACAGATACGCAGTATTTT
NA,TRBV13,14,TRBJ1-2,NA,CASSPEVTRDGYTF,TGTGCCAGCAGCCCCGAGGTCACGAGGGATGGCTACACCTTC
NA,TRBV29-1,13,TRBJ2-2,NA,CASRGMNTGELFF,TGTGCGAGTAGAGGGATGAACACCGGGGAGCTGTTTTTT
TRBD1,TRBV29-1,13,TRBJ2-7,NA,CSVEGQGGDEQYF,TGCAGCGTTGAGGGACAGGGTGGAGACGAGCAGTACTTC
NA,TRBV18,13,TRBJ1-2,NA,CASSPQGPEGYTF,TGTGCCAGCTCACCGCAGGGTCCCGAGGGCTACACCTTC
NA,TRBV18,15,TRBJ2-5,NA,CASSPPTVASETQYF,TGTGCCAGCTCACCACCGACGGTAGCTTCGGAGACCCAGTACTTC
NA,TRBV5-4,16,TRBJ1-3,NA,CASSFAETGPGNTIYF,TGTGCCAGCAGCTTCGCCGAGACAGGCCCTGGAAACACCATATATTTT
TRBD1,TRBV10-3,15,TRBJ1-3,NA,CAISEGDSVGNTIYF,TGTGCCATCAGTGAGGGGGACAGCGTAGGAAACACCATATATTTT
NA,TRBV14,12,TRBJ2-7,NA,CASSLLGGEQYF,TGTGCCAGCAGCCTCCTGGGGGGAGAGCAGTACTTC
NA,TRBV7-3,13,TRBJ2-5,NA,CASSTGLQETQYF,TGTGCCAGCAGCACGGGACTTCAAGAGACCCAGTACTTC
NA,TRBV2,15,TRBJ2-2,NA,CATRAGTFNTGELFF,TGTGCCACCCGCGCCGGGACTTTTAACACCGGGGAGCTGTTTTTT
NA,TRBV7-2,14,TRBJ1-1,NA,CASSLESGNTEAFF,TGTGCCAGCAGCTTAGAGTCAGGGAACACTGAAGCTTTCTTT
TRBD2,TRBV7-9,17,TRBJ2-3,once,CASSLGRLAGETDTQYF,TGTGCCAGCAGCTTAGGGCGGCTAGCGGGGGAAACAGATACGCAGTATTTT
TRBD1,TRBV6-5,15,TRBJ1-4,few,CASSPSGGTNEKLFF,TGTGCCAGCAGCCCATCAGGGGGAACTAATGAAAAACTGTTTTTT
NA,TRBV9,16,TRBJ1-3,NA,CASSVGGAASGNTIYF,TGTGCCAGCAGCGTAGGTGGGGCCGCCTCTGGAAACACCATATATTTT
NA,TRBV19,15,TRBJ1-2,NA,CASSIGTVSFYGYTF,TGTGCCAGTAGTATCGGAACAGTTTCCTTCTATGGCTACACCTTC